Below are 30 T cell receptor beta chains sequenced from a single sample in a study of lymphopenia after photon versus proton radiotherapy. The assay was immunoSEQ multiplex PCR, and TCRdb's table has in-frame clones only and misses some. The sample holds tens of thousands of clones; 80% to 90% are singletons and the top ten take 9.5% to 14%. Sequencing was performed on peripheral blood, taken from a patient treated with proton-based radiotherapy. The receptors originated from a man at least 80 years old with esophageal cancer.

The gene calls are TRBV5-5 and TRBJ1-1, with D tentatively TRBD1 (6 bases). The CDR3 covers 16 residues. V was clipped by 1 base and J by 4 bases, with 17 bases between them. Germline lookup yields CDR1 SGHKS and CDR2 YYEKEE (reference sequence). The CDR3: CASSLWGARRLTEAFF. CDR3 DNA: TGTGCCAGCAGCTTGTGGGGGGCGCGGAGACTCACTGAAGCTTTCTTT.

The chain is built from TRBV7-2 and TRBJ1-5; perhaps TRBD1 as D (5 bases). Germline V CDR1 and CDR2: SGHTA, FQGNSA. Trimming cost V 3 bases and J 6 bases, with 15 bases left between them. The CDR3 covers 15 residues. DNA for the CDR3: TGTGCCAGCAGCTTGGACAATATGTGGGGTCAGCCCCAGCATTTT. It is translated as CASSLDNMWGQPQHF.

Concerning this clone itself: The junction differs from germline at one of its ends, possibly a read error. The CDR3 nucleotides read TGTGCCAGCAGCCGGGGCCAACAGGGTCAAGGGACCCAGTACTTC. It is translated as CASSRGQQGQGTQYF. The V and J genes are TRBV7-9 and TRBJ2-5, with a possible D match to TRBD1 (6 bases). Germline CDR1 and CDR2: SEHNR and FQNEAQ (reference sequence). The CDR3 length is 15 residues. The whole variable domain, remainder taken from reference TRBV7-9 and TRBJ2-5, is DTGVSQNPRHKITKRGQNVTFRCDPISEHNRLYWYRQTLGQGPEFLTYFQNEAQLEKSRLLSDRFSAERPKGSFSTLEIQRTEQGDSAMYLCASSRGQQGQGTQYFGPGTRLLVL.

The V gene is TRBV7-8, the J gene TRBJ1-2, with 7 bases lining up with TRBD1. The germline V gene has CDR1 SGHVS and CDR2 FQNEAQ. CDR3 length: 15 residues. Losses at the gene ends were 3 bases for V and 1 base for J; bases not matched to a gene: 5. The CDR3, as DNA: TGTGCCAGCAGCTTGACCGGGACAGTTAACTATGGCTACACCTTC. Translated, it gives CASSLTGTVNYGYTF.

The gene calls are TRBV7-2 and TRBJ2-6; the D gene is possibly TRBD1 (7 bases). CDR3 length equals 18 residues. Trimming removed 6 bases at V and 4 bases at J, with 22 bases between. Germline CDR1 and CDR2: SGHTA and FQGNSA. For the CDR3, the DNA is TGTGCCAGCAGTCTTAATTCCGCAGGGGGAGGCGGGGCCAACGTCCTGACTTTC. It codes for CASSLNSAGGGGANVLTF.

As concerns this clone: Other DNA sequences in this sample translate to the same CDR3. This chain uses TRBV10-3 with TRBJ1-2, with 8 positions matching TRBD1. The germline V gene encodes CDR1 ENHRY and CDR2 SYGVKD. The CDR3 is made up of 13 amino acids. The J segment lost 7 bases and the V segment lost 6 bases, leaving 7 bases of the junction unmatched. In nucleotides, the CDR3 is TGTGCCATCAGGGCGGACAGGGTCCGTGGCTACACCTTC. It yields the protein CAIRADRVRGYTF.

The rearrangement uses TRBV5-8 and TRBJ1-2; no clear D. The CDR3 spans 14 residues. The V gene's germline CDR1 is SGHTS and CDR2 YDEGEE. Trimming shortened V by 4 bases and J by 4 bases, and 14 bases separated the two germline ends. The CDR3 coding sequence is TGTGCCAGCAGCGTCAAGGCAGAATTCTATGGCTACACCTTC. Translating it yields CASSVKAEFYGYTF.

For the CDR3, the DNA is TGTGCCTCTGGGGGAGACTCCTACGAGCAGTACTTC. Protein product: CASGGDSYEQYF. This chain uses TRBV2 with TRBJ2-7; D could derive from TRBD1 or TRBD2 (5 bases each). CDR1 is SNHLY and CDR2 is FYNNEI in the germline V gene. Trimming pared 11 bases from V and 0 bases from J, leaving 11 bases between. The CDR3 runs 12 residues.

The V call is TRBV19, the J call TRBJ1-5; possibly TRBD1 for D (6 bases). The V end lost 10 bases, the J end lost 4 bases, and 26 bases lay between the germline ends. The CDR3 extends over 17 amino acids. In germline, CDR1 is LNHDA, CDR2 SQIVND (reference sequence). For the CDR3, the DNA is TGTGCCACTACACAACACGCACGACAGGATAAGAATCAGCCCCAGCATTTT. Translated, it gives CATTQHARQDKNQPQHF. The whole variable domain, remainder taken from reference TRBV19 and TRBJ1-5, is DGGITQSPKYLFRKEGQNVTLSCEQNLNHDAMYWYRQDPGQGLRLIYYSQIVNDFQKGDIAEGYSVSREKKESFPLTVTSAQKNPTAFYLCATTQHARQDKNQPQHFGDGTRLSIL.

The chain couples TRBV29-1 to TRBJ2-1, with D tentatively TRBD2 (5 bases). The CDR3 has 13 amino acids. Looked up from germline, CDR1 is SQVTM and CDR2 is ANQGSEA. Trimming stripped 3 bases from V and 6 bases from J, with 12 bases between. The CDR3 DNA follows: TGCAGCGTTGATGTGCGGGCCTCCAATGAGCAGTTCTTC. This codes for CSVDVRASNEQFF.

This rearrangement joins TRBV14 to TRBJ2-1, with 10 bases matching TRBD2. Trimming removed 4 bases from V and 0 bases from J; junction bases left unmatched: 9. Germline CDR1 SGHDN, CDR2 FVKESK. CDR3 length: 18 residues. The CDR3 loop is CASSPFSSGSHSYNEQFF. CDR3 sequence (DNA): TGTGCCAGCAGCCCCTTCTCTAGCGGGAGCCACTCCTACAATGAGCAGTTCTTC. The whole variable domain, filled in from reference TRBV14 and TRBJ2-1, reads EAGVTQFPSHSVIEKGQTVTLRCDPISGHDNLYWYRRVMGKEIKFLLHFVKESKQDESGMPNNRFLAERTGGTYSTLKVQPAELEDSGVYFCASSPFSSGSHSYNEQFFGPGTRLTVL.

There are a few counts of this clone. The chain has TRBV7-2 and TRBJ2-3, with D possibly matching TRBD2 (6 bases). Trimming shortened V by 0 bases and J by 6 bases, and 13 bases separated the two germline ends. CDR3 length: 15 residues. Germline V gives CDR1 SGHTA, CDR2 FQGNSA. The CDR3 bases are TGTGCCAGCAGCTTAGCCACGGGAGTAACGGATACGCAGTATTTT. It is translated as CASSLATGVTDTQYF.

This rearrangement joins TRBV6-5 to TRBJ1-1, with unresolved D. V gave up 4 bases and J gave up 2 bases, with 8 bases separating them. Germline V CDR1 and CDR2: MNHEY, SVGAGI. The CDR3 is 13 residues long. CDR3 sequence reads: CASSWAPNTEAFF. The CDR3, as DNA: TGTGCCAGCAGTTGGGCCCCAAACACTGAAGCTTTCTTT.

The chain recombines TRBV18 with TRBJ2-7; TRBD2 matches 7 bases. V gave up 4 bases and J gave up 4 bases; unmatched junction bases: 4. Looked up from germline, CDR1 is KGHSH and CDR2 is LQKENI. This CDR3 is built from 13 residues. The CDR3 region is CASSLGGDYEQYF. Here the CDR3 DNA reads TGTGCCAGCTCACTTGGGGGGGATTACGAGCAGTACTTC.

V and J are TRBV19 and TRBJ2-6; 7 bases map to TRBD1. The CDR3 is made up of 17 amino acids. In germline, CDR1 is LNHDA, CDR2 SQIVND (reference sequence). The V and J ends lost 3 bases and 0 bases, in that order; junction bases with no gene match: 5. The CDR3 reads CASSIGQASSGANVLTF. The CDR3 coding sequence is TGTGCCAGTAGTATCGGACAGGCGTCCTCTGGGGCCAACGTCCTGACTTTC.

In its sample, this clone was seen once. This chain links TRBV5-1 with TRBJ2-3; unclear D gene. This CDR3 is built from 12 residues. The germline V and J ends were trimmed by 7 bases and 1 base, with 7 bases remaining between them. From germline, CDR1 is SGHRS and CDR2 YFSETQ. The CDR3 spells CASGYGTDTQYF. In nucleotides, the CDR3 is TGCGCCAGCGGCTACGGCACAGATACGCAGTATTTT.

This chain connects TRBV2 to TRBJ2-7, with D perhaps matching TRBD1 (5 bases). With 5 bases removed from V and 3 bases from J, the gap between germline ends came to 8 bases. The germline V gene has CDR1 SNHLY and CDR2 FYNNEI. CDR3 size: 12 residues. As DNA, the CDR3 is TGTGCCAGCAGTCGACAGAGCTACGAGCAGTACTTC. Protein: CASSRQSYEQYF.

V gene TRBV7-2 combines with J gene TRBJ1-5, with TRBD1 as a possible D gene (5 bases). Trimming took 1 base from V and 6 from J, leaving 10 bases between them. The germline V gene has CDR1 SGHTA and CDR2 FQGNSA. CDR3 length: 14 residues. DNA for the CDR3: TGTGCCAGCAGCTTAGTCAGGGATGCTCAGCCCCAGCATTTT. Amino acids: CASSLVRDAQPQHF.

V and J are TRBV5-1 and TRBJ1-6, with no clear D. V lost 0 bases to trimming and J lost 0 bases, with 4 bases between them. The CDR3 is 15 amino acids. CDR1 and CDR2 (germline): SGHRS, YFSETQ. The CDR3 loop reads CASSLDGSYNSPLHF. Here the CDR3 DNA reads TGCGCCAGCAGCTTGGATGGCTCCTATAATTCACCCCTCCACTTT.

This clone was seen only a few times. The chain couples TRBV6-5 to TRBJ1-1; TRBD1 might be the D (6 bases). Looked up from germline, CDR1 is MNHEY and CDR2 is SVGAGI. The CDR3 length is 15 residues. V lost 0 bases and J 1 base, leaving 9 bases between the germline ends. CDR3 in amino acids: CASSYSTQGNTEAFF. CDR3 nucleotide sequence: TGTGCCAGCAGTTACTCGACACAGGGGAACACTGAAGCTTTCTTT.

The V gene is TRBV19, the J gene TRBJ1-1; tentative D call: TRBD1 (6 bases). The CDR3 runs to 15 residues. Per germline, CDR1 LNHDA and CDR2 SQIVND (reference sequence). V was cut by 3 bases and J by 0 bases, with 11 bases left in between. Written as DNA, the CDR3 is TGTGCCAGTAGTATTTGGACAGCACTGAACACTGAAGCTTTCTTT. Protein: CASSIWTALNTEAFF.

The chain couples TRBV5-5 to TRBJ2-7; D could derive from TRBD1 or TRBD2 (5 bases each). This CDR3 region has 13 residues. Germline CDR1 is SGHKS and CDR2 is YYEKEE (reference sequence). Between the trimmed V and J ends, which lost 2 bases and 6 bases, there was a span of 12 bases. CDR3 bases: TGTGCCAGCAGCTTTTATTCGGGGCTCGAGCAGTACTTC. It is translated as CASSFYSGLEQYF. The variable domain in full, completed from reference TRBV5-5 and TRBJ2-7, reads DAGVTQSPTHLIKTRGQQVTLRCSPISGHKSVSWYQQVLGQGPQFIFQYYEKEERGRGNFPDRFSARQFPNYSSELNVNALLLGDSALYLCASSFYSGLEQYFGPGTRLTVT.

CDR3 nucleotide sequence: TGTGCCAGCAGCACGCGTAGCTACGAGCAGTACTTC. Its protein product is CASSTRSYEQYF. The chain recombines TRBV7-9 with TRBJ2-7; the D is unclear. V shed 5 bases and J shed 3 bases, with 8 bases lying between them. The CDR3 is 12 residues long. The germline gives CDR1 SEHNR, CDR2 FQNEAQ (reference sequence).

The chain has TRBV30 and TRBJ2-1; 9 nucleotides match TRBD2. Trimming at V came to 8 bases and at J to 5 bases, leaving 7 bases not matched to a gene. Germline loops: CDR1 GTSNPN, CDR2 SVGIG (reference sequence). This CDR3 is built from 13 residues. As DNA, the CDR3 is TGTGCCATAGGGACTAGCCAGGACAATGAGCAGTTCTTC. This gives the protein CAIGTSQDNEQFF.

CDR3 in DNA: TGTGCCAGCAGCTTACCTCGGGGGGGCCTCCAAGAGACCCAGTACTTC. Translating gives CASSLPRGGLQETQYF. The chain recombines TRBV13 with TRBJ2-5; 8 bases agree with TRBD2. Germline V CDR1 and CDR2: PRHDT, FYEKMQ (reference sequence). Trimming took 2 bases from V and 1 from J; bases not matched to a gene: 6. The length of the CDR3 is 16 residues.

The rearrangement links TRBV11-3 to TRBJ2-1; 13 bases fit TRBD2. From germline, CDR1 is SGHNT and CDR2 YENEEA. Losses at the gene ends were 5 bases for V and 7 bases for J; bases not matched to a gene: 2. The CDR3 spans 14 residues. CDR3 loop: CASSAGLAGNEQFF. For the CDR3, the DNA is TGTGCCAGCAGCGCGGGACTAGCGGGGAATGAGCAGTTCTTC.

The rearrangement joins TRBV7-2 to TRBJ1-2; D is perhaps TRBD1 (6 bases). V was trimmed by 5 bases and J by 6 bases, leaving 10 bases between them. Germline-derived CDR1 and CDR2 are SGHTA and FQGNSA. The CDR3 runs 12 residues. The CDR3 sequence is CASSLDSHGYTF. The CDR3 DNA reads as TGTGCCAGCAGCCTGGACAGTCATGGCTACACCTTC.

The V and J genes are TRBV4-2 and TRBJ2-7, with 7 positions matching TRBD1. CDR1 and CDR2 from the germline V gene are LGHNA and YNFKEQ. Germline trimming cut 4 bases from V and 0 bases from J; bases unmatched to any gene: 3. There are 14 residues in the CDR3. CDR3 protein: CASSPQGLSYEQYF. Here the CDR3 DNA reads TGTGCCAGCAGCCCACAGGGGCTCTCCTACGAGCAGTACTTC.

V usage is TRBV19 and J usage is TRBJ2-1; 11 bases are shared with TRBD2. The V gene's germline CDR1 is LNHDA and CDR2 SQIVND (reference sequence). The CDR3 has 17 residues. V trimming: 1 base; J trimming: 0 bases; junction bases outside the gene matches: 2. As DNA, the CDR3 is TGTGCCAGTAGTATAGGACTAGCGGGAAGCTCCTACAATGAGCAGTTCTTC. Amino acids: CASSIGLAGSSYNEQFF.

This clone was seen many times. The chain has TRBV4-1 and TRBJ2-1, with D maybe TRBD1 (5 bases). With 4 bases removed from V and 5 bases from J, the gap between germline ends came to 18 bases. This CDR3 is built from 16 residues. The germline CDR1 and CDR2 sequences are MGHRA and YSYEKL. DNA of the CDR3: TGCGCCAGCAGCCCCCATCAAAGTGACAGCAACAATGAGCAGTTCTTC. Translated, it gives CASSPHQSDSNNEQFF.